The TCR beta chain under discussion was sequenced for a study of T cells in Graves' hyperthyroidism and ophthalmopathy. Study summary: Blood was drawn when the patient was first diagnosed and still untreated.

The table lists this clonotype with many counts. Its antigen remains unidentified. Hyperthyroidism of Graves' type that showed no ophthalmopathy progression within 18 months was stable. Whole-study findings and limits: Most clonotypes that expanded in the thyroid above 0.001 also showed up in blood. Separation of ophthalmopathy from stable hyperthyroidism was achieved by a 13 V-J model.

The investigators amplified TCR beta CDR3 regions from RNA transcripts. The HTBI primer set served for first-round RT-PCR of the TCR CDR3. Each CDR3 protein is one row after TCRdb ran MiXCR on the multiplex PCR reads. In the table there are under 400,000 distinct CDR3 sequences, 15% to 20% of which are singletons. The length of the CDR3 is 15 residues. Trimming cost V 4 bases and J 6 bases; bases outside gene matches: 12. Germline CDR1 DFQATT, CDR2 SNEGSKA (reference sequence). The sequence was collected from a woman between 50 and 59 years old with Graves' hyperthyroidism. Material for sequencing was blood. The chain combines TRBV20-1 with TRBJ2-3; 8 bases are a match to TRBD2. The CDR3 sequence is CSAKGLAVSSDTQYF. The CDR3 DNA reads TGCAGTGCTAAAGGACTAGCCGTGTCTTCGGATACGCAGTATTTT.